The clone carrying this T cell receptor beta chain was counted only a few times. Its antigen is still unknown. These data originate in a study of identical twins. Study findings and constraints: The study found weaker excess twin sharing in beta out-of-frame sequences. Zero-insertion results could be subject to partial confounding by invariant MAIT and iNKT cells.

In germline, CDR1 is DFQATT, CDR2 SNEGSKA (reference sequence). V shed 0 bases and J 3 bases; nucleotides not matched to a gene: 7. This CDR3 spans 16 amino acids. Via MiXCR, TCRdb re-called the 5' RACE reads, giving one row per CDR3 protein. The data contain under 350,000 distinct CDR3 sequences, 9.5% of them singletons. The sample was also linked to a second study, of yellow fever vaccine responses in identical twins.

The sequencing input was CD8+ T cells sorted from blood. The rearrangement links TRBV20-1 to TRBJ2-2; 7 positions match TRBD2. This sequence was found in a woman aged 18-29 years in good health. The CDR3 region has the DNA TGCAGTGCTAGAGATCTCCGGGAGGAATACACCGGGGAGCTGTTTTTT. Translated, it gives CSARDLREEYTGELFF.